These 20 T cell receptor beta chains share one sample of origin, sequenced in a study of CXCR3-negative and CXCR3-positive naive CD8 T cells. Carrying UMI labels, the TRB cDNA libraries were prepared through 5' RACE. With the 5' RACE reads reprocessed, TCRdb shows one record per CDR3 protein and no DNA. This sample's clone table lists 65,000 to 75,000 distinct CDR3 sequences. Study-level results: Naive cells positive for CXCR3 carried more hydrophobic TRB CDR3s than CXCR3-negative ones.

For these TCRs, the target antigens are not known. The source material was naive CXCR3+ CD8+ T cells from blood. Subset given: CD45RO-CCR7+CD27+CD95- naive CD8+ T cells expressing CXCR3 (TNR3+). The receptors shown here come from a human donor in good health. Some clones in this sample may be carry-over from other donors' samples.

The rearrangement links TRBV28 to TRBJ1-5. From germline, CDR1 is MDHEN and CDR2 SYDVKM. The CDR3 totals 15 residues. The CDR3 sequence: CASSLRQISNQPQHF.

The CDR3 region is CASSPVWNEQFF. The chain has TRBV7-9 and TRBJ2-1. The length of the CDR3 is 12 residues. Looked up from germline, CDR1 is SEHNR and CDR2 is FQNEAQ (reference sequence).

This chain links TRBV20-1 with TRBJ1-2. Germline V CDR1 and CDR2: DFQATT, SNEGSKA (reference sequence). The CDR3 runs 12 residues. The CDR3 reads CSAIATNYGYTF.

The chain recombines TRBV6-6 with TRBJ2-7; TCRdb indicates TRBD1, and absent DNA this call remains unverified. CDR1 is MNHNY and CDR2 is SVGAGI in the germline V gene (reference sequence). The CDR3 runs 15 residues. The chain's CDR3 is CASSEGQGGSYEQYF.

The chain is built from TRBV7-2 and TRBJ2-3; with no DNA, the TCRdb D assignment of TRBD2 cannot be verified. Germline V gene sequence: CDR1 SGHTA, CDR2 FQGNSA. The CDR3 has 18 residues. CDR3 in amino acids: CASSLSTGTSGGGDTQYF.

The rearrangement uses TRBV7-6 and TRBJ1-1; checking the TCRdb D call of TRBD1 is not possible without DNA. The CDR3 totals 14 residues. CDR1 SGHVS and CDR2 FNYEAQ come from the germline V gene. The CDR3 loop is CASSSGTRNTEAFF.

The J gene is TRBJ2-1, the V gene TRBV5-1. Looked up from germline, CDR1 is SGHRS and CDR2 is YFSETQ. The CDR3 has 12 residues. The CDR3 spells CASSLEGSLQFF.

This chain joins TRBV7-9 and TRBJ2-2; TCRdb selects TRBD2, and the lack of DNA leaves this call unchecked. CDR1 and CDR2 from the germline V gene are SEHNR and FQNEAQ (reference sequence). CDR3 length: 17 amino acids. CDR3 amino acids: CASSLVERGFTTGELFF.

The chain uses TRBV9 and TRBJ2-7; TCRdb outputs TRBD2, but without DNA this stays unchecked. From germline, CDR1 is SGDLS and CDR2 YYNGEE. The length of the CDR3 is 14 residues. CDR3 region: CASSEGLDKNEQYF.

V is TRBV7-7 and J is TRBJ2-5; checking the TCRdb D call of TRBD1 is not possible without DNA. The CDR3 is 14 residues long. Germline CDR1 SSHAT, CDR2 FNYEAQ (reference sequence). The CDR3 here is CASSQTTVEETQYF.

The V and J genes are TRBV9 and TRBJ2-1. The CDR3 totals 12 residues. Per the germline V gene, CDR1 is SGDLS and CDR2 is YYNGEE. The CDR3 spells CASSGAYNEQFF.

This chain joins TRBV29-1 and TRBJ2-5; without DNA, the TCRdb call of TRBD1 cannot be checked. Germline V lookup: CDR1 SQVTM, CDR2 ANQGSEA. The CDR3 consists of 14 residues. CDR3 protein: CSVEVDRVQETQYF.

The rearrangement links TRBV7-8 to TRBJ2-7; the TCRdb call, TRBD2, lacks DNA for checking. Germline lookup yields CDR1 SGHVS and CDR2 FQNEAQ. The CDR3 consists of 15 residues. The CDR3 reads CASSRPSLSPYEQYF.

The chain recombines TRBV29-1 with TRBJ2-1. The CDR3 consists of 11 residues. Germline V lookup: CDR1 SQVTM, CDR2 ANQGSEA. Here the CDR3 reads CSVPFSNEQFF.

The chain couples TRBV29-1 to TRBJ2-5. The CDR3 is 13 residues long. Per the germline V gene, CDR1 is SQVTM and CDR2 is ANQGSEA. CDR3 in amino acids: CSVVQWYQETQYF.

The chain carries TRBV29-1 and TRBJ2-2. This CDR3 is 12 amino acids long. From germline, CDR1 is SQVTM and CDR2 ANQGSEA. The CDR3 spells CSVVRSTGELFF.

This chain links TRBV27 with TRBJ1-2; TCRdb calls TRBD1, which cannot be checked without DNA. The CDR3 runs to 12 residues. The V gene's germline CDR1 is MNHEY and CDR2 SMNVEV (reference sequence). The CDR3 sequence: CASKRTETGYTF.

This chain joins TRBV20-1 and TRBJ1-1. CDR3 length: 12 amino acids. The germline V gene encodes CDR1 DFQATT and CDR2 SNEGSKA (reference sequence). CDR3 protein: CSASGMNTEAFF.

The V gene is TRBV2, the J gene TRBJ2-3; TCRdb lists TRBD1, though no DNA is available to test this call. The CDR3 spans 16 residues. Germline-derived CDR1 and CDR2 are SNHLY and FYNNEI. CDR3 residues: CALPYPHRDPTDTQYF.

The chain joins TRBV29-1 to TRBJ1-2; as DNA is missing, the TRBD1 call by TCRdb cannot be tested. CDR3 length: 13 amino acids. Germline lookup yields CDR1 SQVTM and CDR2 ANQGSEA. The CDR3 loop reads CSVEERTFYGYTF.